This T cell receptor (beta chain) was identified during a study of post-analysis software for immune sequencing data. As to this clonotype: Its target is unknown.

Incorporated into the TCR beta cDNA libraries were unique molecular identifiers, which served to reduce PCR and sequencing biases. Once roughly 0.85 to 11 million T cells were used, some 500,000 cDNA molecules resulted. MiXCR, applied by TCRdb to the PCR reads, yields one record per CDR3 protein. The sample consists of about 540,000 distinct CDR3 sequences, around 36% of them appearing once. This CDR3 comprises 12 residues. The V gene lost 7 bases and the J gene lost 2 bases, with 11 bases spanning the gap. The germline gives CDR1 SQVTM, CDR2 ANQGSEA. Study-wide findings and caveats: Four or five TRBV segments, TRBV5-6, TRBV5-1 and TRBV20-1 among them, were found more frequent in patients than controls. Pronounced co-clustering by F measure was evident among identically batched samples.

Sample: blood. The sequence was obtained from a girl aged 2-17 years with multiple sclerosis. This chain connects TRBV29-1 to TRBJ1-2; the D gene is possibly TRBD1 (6 bases). CDR3 region: CSAGQKNYGYTF. In nucleotides, the CDR3 is TGCAGCGCAGGACAGAAAAACTATGGCTACACCTTC.